This passage covers 28 T cell receptor beta chains from one sample sequenced in a study of cytomegalovirus exposure and HLA in healthy donors. The PCR had 60 Vbeta and 13 Jbeta primers. Some clones are missing from TCRdb's copy, which holds only in-frame ones; the method was immunoSEQ multiplex PCR. Here the sample spans 150,000 to 200,000 clones, around 81% being singletons. Sequences were obtained from PBMCs. All receptors derive from a woman between 25 and 40 years old in good health and CMV-seropositive.

The rearrangement links TRBV29-1 to TRBJ2-3, with 14 bases lining up with TRBD2. The trim removed 0 bases at V and 3 bases at J, leaving 11 bases unmatched. Germline CDR1 is SQVTM and CDR2 is ANQGSEA. This CDR3 is built from 19 residues. Written as DNA, the CDR3 is TGCAGCGTTGAAGAGGGACTAGCGGGAGAAGGTTCCGGTACAGATACGCAGTATTTT. Its protein product is CSVEEGLAGEGSGTDTQYF.

There are a few counts of this clone. This chain uses TRBV7-9 with TRBJ1-1, with 8 bases matching TRBD1. The CDR3 has 16 amino acids. V was pared by 4 bases and J by 1 base, with 8 bases of the junction left unmatched. Germline loops: CDR1 SEHNR, CDR2 FQNEAQ (reference sequence). In nucleotides, the CDR3 is TGTGCCAGCAGCTCGGCAGGGGGCTTGCGGAACACTGAAGCTTTCTTT. This sequence encodes CASSSAGGLRNTEAFF.

The J gene is TRBJ2-2, the V gene TRBV14; 8 positions match TRBD2. The CDR3 is 17 amino acids. Trimming cost V 3 bases and J 6 bases; bases outside gene matches: 12. Germline V gene data show CDR1 as SGHDN and CDR2 as FVKESK. The CDR3 loop reads CASSQYTSGATAGELFF. DNA of the CDR3: TGTGCCAGCAGCCAGTATACTAGCGGAGCTACCGCCGGGGAGCTGTTTTTT.

This clone has a single count. In DNA, the CDR3 is TGTGCCAGCAGTTTTGGGACAGGGAAATACGAGCAGTACTTC. This sequence encodes CASSFGTGKYEQYF. The chain uses TRBV6-5 and TRBJ2-7, with TRBD1 matching 9 bases. Germline CDR1 MNHEY, CDR2 SVGAGI. This CDR3 spans 14 amino acids. J gave up 4 bases and V 4 bases, and 5 bases lay outside the gene matches.

The chain employs TRBV29-1 and TRBJ1-1; D may be TRBD1 (6 bases). From germline, CDR1 is SQVTM and CDR2 ANQGSEA. V was pared by 3 bases and J by 4 bases, with 27 bases between. CDR3 length equals 18 residues. CDR3 nucleotide sequence: TGCAGCGTTGACATCATAGGACAGCCGGGTTTTAAAAGCACTGAAGCTTTCTTT. Translating gives CSVDIIGQPGFKSTEAFF.

The rearrangement uses TRBV9 and TRBJ1-5; no reliable D call. CDR1 is SGDLS, CDR2 YYNGEE, per germline. Trimming removed 2 bases at V and 6 bases at J, with 15 bases between. The CDR3 has 15 residues. CDR3 sequence: CASSVSGSAGQPQHF. The CDR3 bases are TGTGCCAGCAGCGTCTCAGGTTCCGCTGGTCAGCCCCAGCATTTT.

This sequence joins TRBV5-4 and TRBJ2-3, with D unclear. The length of the CDR3 is 16 residues. V shed 2 bases and J shed 1 base, with 14 bases lying between them. Germline V gene data show CDR1 as SGHNT and CDR2 as YYREEE (reference sequence). As DNA, the CDR3 is TGTGCCAGCAGCTTCTATGTCATGGGCCGCACAGATACGCAGTATTTT. It is translated as CASSFYVMGRTDTQYF.

This chain links TRBV9 with TRBJ2-7, with 10 nucleotides matching TRBD1. The V gene's germline CDR1 is SGDLS and CDR2 YYNGEE. The ends lost 0 bases at V and 2 bases at J; junction bases unmatched: 2. CDR3 length equals 15 residues. This chain's CDR3 is CASSVGTGGPYEQYF. The DNA for the CDR3 is TGTGCCAGCAGCGTAGGGACAGGGGGACCCTACGAGCAGTACTTC.

The chain has TRBV28 and TRBJ1-5; D remains unclear. This CDR3 contains 16 residues. The germline CDR1 and CDR2 sequences are MDHEN and SYDVKM. V was clipped by 3 bases and J by 3 bases, with 15 bases between them. Here the CDR3 reads CASSLLGSAANQPQHF. The CDR3 nucleotides read TGTGCCAGCAGTTTGCTAGGTTCTGCCGCCAATCAGCCCCAGCATTTT.

The chain carries TRBV6-5 and TRBJ2-7, with D perhaps TRBD2 (5 bases). Trimming took 0 bases from V and 5 from J, leaving 8 bases between them. CDR3 length: 13 residues. Per germline, CDR1 MNHEY and CDR2 SVGAGI. This CDR3 reads CASSYSTGNEQYF. CDR3 nucleotide sequence: TGTGCCAGCAGTTACTCGACCGGGAACGAGCAGTACTTC.

This clone came up a few times. CDR3 in DNA: TGCACCAGCAGGAACAGGTATACGTTGAACACTGAAGCTTTCTTT. Translation gives CTSRNRYTLNTEAFF. The chain has TRBV1 and TRBJ1-1; the table's TRBD1 call for D was not verified on the DNA. TRBV1 is a listed pseudogene. The CDR3 sequence is 15 residues long.

The chain has TRBV7-9 and TRBJ1-6; TRBD1 matches 11 bases. Germline lookup yields CDR1 SEHNR and CDR2 FQNEAQ (reference sequence). With 2 bases clipped from V and 5 bases from J, the junction kept 8 bases outside the gene matches. CDR3 length: 18 residues. The CDR3 is CASSLRTGGASDNSPLHF. Written as DNA, the CDR3 is TGTGCCAGCAGCTTAAGGACAGGGGGCGCTTCGGATAATTCACCCCTCCACTTT.

The gene calls are TRBV19 and TRBJ2-5; D possibly corresponds to TRBD2 (5 bases). Between the trimmed V and J ends, which lost 3 bases and 0 bases, there was a span of 26 bases. The CDR3 totals 20 residues. Germline-derived CDR1 and CDR2 are LNHDA and SQIVND (reference sequence). DNA for the CDR3: TGTGCCAGTAGTATCAGGTTAGGGAGCGAACTAGATCAATACCAAGAGACCCAGTACTTC. Protein: CASSIRLGSELDQYQETQYF.

J is TRBJ2-7 and V is TRBV15, with D possibly being TRBD2 (5 bases). The CDR3 contains 14 residues. CDR1 is LNHNV, CDR2 YYDKDF, per germline (reference sequence). V was shortened by 0 bases and J by 4 bases, with 10 bases between the two germline ends. CDR3 amino acids: CATSRDRWRYEQYF. DNA of the CDR3: TGTGCCACCAGCAGAGATAGGTGGAGGTACGAGCAGTACTTC. Supplemented by reference TRBV15 and TRBJ2-7, the full variable domain reads DAMVIQNPRYQVTQFGKPVTLSCSQTLNHNVMYWYQQKSSQAPKLLFHYYDKDFNNEADTPDNFQSRRPNTSFCFLDIRSPGLGDTAMYLCATSRDRWRYEQYFGPGTRLTVT.

This chain uses TRBV27 with TRBJ2-6; D is uncertain. The CDR3 length is 13 residues. The V gene's germline CDR1 is MNHEY and CDR2 SMNVEV (reference sequence). Trimming took off 9 bases at V and 0 bases at J, with 6 bases between the two ends. The CDR3 DNA sequence: TGTGCCAGTAGCTTCTCTGGGGCCAACGTCCTGACTTTC. Translation: CASSFSGANVLTF.

The gene calls are TRBV2 and TRBJ2-7; TRBD2 aligns across 8 bases. V shed 3 bases, J shed 7 bases, and the junction held 8 bases outside the gene matches. This CDR3 region has 14 residues. Germline values: CDR1 SNHLY, CDR2 FYNNEI. This chain's CDR3 is CASSEGSGVYEQYF. The CDR3 region has the DNA TGTGCCAGCAGTGAGGGTAGCGGGGTTTATGAGCAGTACTTC. Drawing the rest from reference TRBV2 and TRBJ2-7, the complete variable domain is EPEVTQTPSHQVTQMGQEVILRCVPISNHLYFYWYRQILGQKVEFLVSFYNNEISEKSEIFDDQFSVERPDGSNFTLKIRSTKLEDSAMYFCASSEGSGVYEQYFGPGTRLTVT.

V and J are TRBV10-3 and TRBJ1-1; 7 nucleotides match TRBD1. The CDR3 spans 14 residues. V lost 1 base and J lost 1; bases outside the gene matches: 0. From germline, CDR1 is ENHRY and CDR2 SYGVKD. CDR3 loop: CAISEYRGNTEAFF. The CDR3 DNA sequence: TGTGCCATCAGTGAGTACAGGGGGAACACTGAAGCTTTCTTT.

V and J are TRBV7-2 and TRBJ1-5; tentatively, D is TRBD1 (5 bases). Germline loops: CDR1 SGHTA, CDR2 FQGNSA. The V end was cut by 1 base, the J end by 5 bases, with 9 bases between. The CDR3 spans 14 residues. The CDR3 nucleotides read TGTGCCAGCAGCTTAGATTCAGGGTATCAGCCCCAGCATTTT. It yields the protein CASSLDSGYQPQHF. The variable domain in full, completed from reference TRBV7-2 and TRBJ1-5, reads GAGVSQSPSNKVTEKGKDVELRCDPISGHTALYWYRQSLGQGLEFLIYFQGNSAPDKSGLPSDRFSAERTGGSVSTLTIQRTQQEDSAVYLCASSLDSGYQPQHFGDGTRLSIL.

V usage is TRBV7-2 and J usage is TRBJ2-3; the D is unclear. The V end was cut by 1 base, the J end by 1 base, with 3 bases between. There are 13 residues in the CDR3. CDR1 SGHTA and CDR2 FQGNSA come from the germline V gene. CDR3 DNA: TGTGCCAGCAGCTTAGTCGGCACAGATACGCAGTATTTT. This encodes CASSLVGTDTQYF.

As for this clone: The conserved final phenylalanine or tryptophan is absent from the CDR3, which likely points to a read error. Because the CDR3's place on the DNA is in doubt, the DNA is left out and the CDR3 is given as listed by TCRdb. The rearrangement uses TRBV20-1 and TRBJ1-2; TRBD1 is the table's D call and was not checked against the DNA. The germline CDR1 and CDR2 sequences are DFQATT and SNEGSKA (reference sequence). The length of the CDR3 is 8 amino acids, counting both ends. The CDR3 reads CSAADRVD.

V is TRBV2 and J is TRBJ1-1; 8 bases match TRBD1. Germline V gene data show CDR1 as SNHLY and CDR2 as FYNNEI. V shed 6 bases, J shed 4 bases, and the junction held 7 bases outside the gene matches. The CDR3 is made up of 14 amino acids. The CDR3 reads CASSFGTGGTEAFF. CDR3 DNA: TGTGCCAGCAGCTTTGGGACAGGCGGCACTGAAGCTTTCTTT.

The chain is built from TRBV11-2 and TRBJ2-7; a weak D match, TRBD2 (6 bases). The CDR3 runs 14 residues. Germline V gives CDR1 SGHAT, CDR2 FQNNGV. V was trimmed by 4 bases and J by 2 bases, leaving 12 bases between them. CDR3 in DNA: TGTGCCAGCAGCTCCCTTAGCGGAGCCTACGAGCAGTACTTC. Protein: CASSSLSGAYEQYF. Supplemented by reference TRBV11-2 and TRBJ2-7, the full variable domain reads EAGVAQSPRYKIIEKRQSVAFWCNPISGHATLYWYQQILGQGPKLLIQFQNNGVVDDSQLPKDRFSAERLKGVDSTLKIQPAKLEDSAVYLCASSSLSGAYEQYFGPGTRLTVT.

This clone has only one observation. The CDR3 loop is CASLPSIQIHSGNTIYF. The CDR3 coding sequence is TGCGCCAGCCTCCCCTCTATCCAAATTCACTCTGGAAACACCATATATTTT. The V gene is TRBV10-1, the J gene TRBJ1-3; D is undetermined. Germline lookup yields CDR1 WNHNN and CDR2 SYGVQD (reference sequence). The V end lost 8 bases, the J end lost 0 bases, and 20 bases lay between the germline ends. The CDR3 contains 17 residues.

V is TRBV6-1 and J is TRBJ1-5, with 9 bases fitting TRBD1. CDR3 size: 15 residues. The V segment lost 4 bases and the J segment 6 bases; nucleotides outside the gene matches: 7. Germline V gene lookup returns CDR1 MNHNS and CDR2 SASEGT. CDR3 DNA sequence: TGTGCCAGCAGTGCAGACAGGGGGTATGCTCAGCCCCAGCATTTT. This gives the protein CASSADRGYAQPQHF.

CDR3 residues: CASKIGTGGLAFF. CDR3 DNA: TGTGCCAGCAAAATTGGGACAGGGGGTTTAGCTTTCTTT. The chain employs TRBV6-1 and TRBJ1-1, with TRBD1 matching over 11 bases. Germline V gene data show CDR1 as MNHNS and CDR2 as SASEGT. This CDR3 is built from 13 residues. Trimming removed 7 bases from V and 10 bases from J; junction bases left unmatched: 8.

Of note for this clone: The germline gene is not matched at one end of the junction; a read error may be the cause. This rearrangement joins TRBV6-5 to TRBJ1-6, with D perhaps matching TRBD1 (6 bases). Looked up from germline, CDR1 is MNHEY and CDR2 is SVGAGI. This CDR3 region has 16 residues. The CDR3 spells CASSWNRDINNPPLHF. The DNA for the CDR3 is TGTGCCAGCAGTTGGAACAGGGACATAAATAATCCACCCCTCCACTTT.

The chain links TRBV10-2 to TRBJ2-7; 9 nucleotides align to TRBD1. Germline V lookup: CDR1 WSHSY, CDR2 SAAADI. There are 13 residues in the CDR3. The V segment lost 7 bases and the J segment 3 bases; nucleotides outside the gene matches: 4. The CDR3 region is CASTSGQGYEQYF. CDR3 sequence (DNA): TGCGCCAGCACCTCGGGACAGGGCTACGAGCAGTACTTC.

The CDR3 DNA reads TGTGCCAGCGGACCCACAGGGGTTGGTCCCTACGAGCAGTACTTC. Translated, it gives CASGPTGVGPYEQYF. The chain carries TRBV28 and TRBJ2-7, with 7 bases identical to TRBD1. Losses at the gene ends were 8 bases for V and 2 bases for J; bases not matched to a gene: 12. The CDR3 has 15 residues. Per germline, CDR1 MDHEN and CDR2 SYDVKM. The whole variable domain, filled in from reference TRBV28 and TRBJ2-7, reads DVKVTQSSRYLVKRTGEKVFLECVQDMDHENMFWYRQDPGLGLRLIYFSYDVKMKEKGDIPEGYSVSREKKERFSLILESASTNQTSMYLCASGPTGVGPYEQYFGPGTRLTVT.